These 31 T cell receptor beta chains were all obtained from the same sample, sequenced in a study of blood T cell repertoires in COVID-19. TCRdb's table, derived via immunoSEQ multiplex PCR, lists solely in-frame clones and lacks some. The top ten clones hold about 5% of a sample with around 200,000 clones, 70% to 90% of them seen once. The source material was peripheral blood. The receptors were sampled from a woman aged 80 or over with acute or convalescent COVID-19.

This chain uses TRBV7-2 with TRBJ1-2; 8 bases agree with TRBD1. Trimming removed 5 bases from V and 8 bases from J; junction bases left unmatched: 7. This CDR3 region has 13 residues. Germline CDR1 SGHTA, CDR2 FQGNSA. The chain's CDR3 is CASSIGQGYGYTF. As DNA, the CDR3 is TGTGCCAGCAGCATCGGACAGGGATACGGCTACACCTTC.

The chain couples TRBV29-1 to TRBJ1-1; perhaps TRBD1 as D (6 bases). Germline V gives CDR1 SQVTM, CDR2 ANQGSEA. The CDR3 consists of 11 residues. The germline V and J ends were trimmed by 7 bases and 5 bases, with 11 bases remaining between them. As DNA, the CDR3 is TGCAGCGATACAGGGAAGACTGAAGCTTTCTTT. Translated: CSDTGKTEAFF.

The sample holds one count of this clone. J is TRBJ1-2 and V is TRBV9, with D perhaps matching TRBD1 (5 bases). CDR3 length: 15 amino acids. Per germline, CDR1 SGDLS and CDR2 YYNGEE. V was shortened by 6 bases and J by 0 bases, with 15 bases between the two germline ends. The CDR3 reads CASTQTLRANYGYTF. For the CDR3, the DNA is TGTGCCAGCACTCAAACCCTCAGGGCTAACTATGGCTACACCTTC.

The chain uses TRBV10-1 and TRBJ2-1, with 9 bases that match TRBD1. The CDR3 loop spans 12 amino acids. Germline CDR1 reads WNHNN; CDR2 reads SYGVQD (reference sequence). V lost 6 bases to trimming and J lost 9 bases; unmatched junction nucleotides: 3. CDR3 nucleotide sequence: TGCGCCAGCAGCGACAGGGGGTTTGAGCAGTTCTTC. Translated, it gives CASSDRGFEQFF.

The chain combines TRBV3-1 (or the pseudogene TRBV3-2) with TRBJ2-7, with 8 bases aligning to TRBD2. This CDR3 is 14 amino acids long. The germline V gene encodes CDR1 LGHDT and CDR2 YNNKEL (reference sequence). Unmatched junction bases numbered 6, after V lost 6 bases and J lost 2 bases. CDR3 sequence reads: CASRSGGSTYEQYF. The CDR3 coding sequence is TGTGCCAGCAGATCGGGAGGGAGCACCTACGAGCAGTACTTC.

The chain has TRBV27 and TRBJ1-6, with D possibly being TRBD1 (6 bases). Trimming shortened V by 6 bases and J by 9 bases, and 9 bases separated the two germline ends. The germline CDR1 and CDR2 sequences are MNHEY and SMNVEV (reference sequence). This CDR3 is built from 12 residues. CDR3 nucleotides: TGTGCCAGCAGACAACAGGGTTCACCCCTCCACTTT. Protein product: CASRQQGSPLHF.

CDR3 sequence: CASSTQGQPQHF. In nucleotides, the CDR3 is TGTGCCAGCAGCACACAGGGCCAGCCCCAGCATTTT. The gene calls are TRBV12-3 or TRBV12-4 and TRBJ1-5; a weak D match, TRBD1 (6 bases). The CDR3 is 12 residues long. Trimming removed 6 bases from V and 7 bases from J, with 10 bases in between.

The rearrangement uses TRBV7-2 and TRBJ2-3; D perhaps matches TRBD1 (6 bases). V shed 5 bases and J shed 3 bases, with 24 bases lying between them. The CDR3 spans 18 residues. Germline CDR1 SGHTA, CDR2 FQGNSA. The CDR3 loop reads CASSPRGGSVGATDTQYF. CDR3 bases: TGTGCCAGCAGCCCCCGAGGAGGTTCCGTGGGGGCTACAGATACGCAGTATTTT.

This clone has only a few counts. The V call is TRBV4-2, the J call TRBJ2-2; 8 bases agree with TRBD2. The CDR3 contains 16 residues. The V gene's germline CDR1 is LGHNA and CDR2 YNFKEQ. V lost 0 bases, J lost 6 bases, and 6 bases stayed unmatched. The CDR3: CASSQESLAGSGELFF. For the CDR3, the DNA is TGTGCCAGCAGCCAAGAGTCGCTAGCGGGTTCCGGGGAGCTGTTTTTT.

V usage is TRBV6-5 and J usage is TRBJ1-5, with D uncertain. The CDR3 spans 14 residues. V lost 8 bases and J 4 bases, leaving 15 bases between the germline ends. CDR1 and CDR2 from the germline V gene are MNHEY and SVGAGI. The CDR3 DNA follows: TGTGCCAGCCGGGGAGCTCATGGGAATCAGCCCCAGCATTTT. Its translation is CASRGAHGNQPQHF.

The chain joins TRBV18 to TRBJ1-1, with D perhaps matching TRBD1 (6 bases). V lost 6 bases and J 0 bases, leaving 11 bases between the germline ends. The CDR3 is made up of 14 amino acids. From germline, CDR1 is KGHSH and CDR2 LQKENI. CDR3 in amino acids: CASSRGGLNTEAFF. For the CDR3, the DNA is TGTGCCAGCTCCCGGGGGGGGCTGAACACTGAAGCTTTCTTT.

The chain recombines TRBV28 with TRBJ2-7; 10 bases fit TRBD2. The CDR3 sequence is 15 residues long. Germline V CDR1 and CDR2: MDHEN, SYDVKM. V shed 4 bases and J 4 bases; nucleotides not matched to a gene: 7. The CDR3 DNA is TGTGCCAGCAGTTCCCCGAGCGGGAGGGTGTACGAGCAGTACTTC. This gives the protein CASSSPSGRVYEQYF. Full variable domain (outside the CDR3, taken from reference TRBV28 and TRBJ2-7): DVKVTQSSRYLVKRTGEKVFLECVQDMDHENMFWYRQDPGLGLRLIYFSYDVKMKEKGDIPEGYSVSREKKERFSLILESASTNQTSMYLCASSSPSGRVYEQYFGPGTRLTVT.

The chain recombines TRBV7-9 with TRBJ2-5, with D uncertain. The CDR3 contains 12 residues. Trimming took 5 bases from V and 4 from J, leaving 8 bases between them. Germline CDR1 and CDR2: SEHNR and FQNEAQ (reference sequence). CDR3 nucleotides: TGTGCCAGCAGCGACGACACAGAGACCCAGTACTTC. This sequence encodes CASSDDTETQYF.

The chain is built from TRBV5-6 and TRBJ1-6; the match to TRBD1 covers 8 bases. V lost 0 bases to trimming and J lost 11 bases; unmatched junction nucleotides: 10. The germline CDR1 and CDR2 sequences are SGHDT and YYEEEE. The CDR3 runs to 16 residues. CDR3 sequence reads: CASSLASSRGPTPLHF. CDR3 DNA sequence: TGTGCCAGCAGCTTGGCATCTAGCAGGGGGCCGACACCCCTCCACTTT.

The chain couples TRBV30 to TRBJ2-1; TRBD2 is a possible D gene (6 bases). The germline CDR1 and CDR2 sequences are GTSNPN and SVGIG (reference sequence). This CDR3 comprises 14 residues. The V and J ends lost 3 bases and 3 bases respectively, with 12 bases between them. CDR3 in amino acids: CAWRREHYYNEQFF. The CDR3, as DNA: TGTGCCTGGAGGCGGGAACATTACTACAATGAGCAGTTCTTC.

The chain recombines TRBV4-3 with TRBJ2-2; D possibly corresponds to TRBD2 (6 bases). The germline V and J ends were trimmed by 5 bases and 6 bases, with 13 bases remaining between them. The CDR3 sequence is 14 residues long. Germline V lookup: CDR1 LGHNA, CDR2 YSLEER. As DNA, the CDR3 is TGCGCCAGCAGCATGAGGGAGGAAGCCGGGGAGCTGTTTTTT. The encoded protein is CASSMREEAGELFF.

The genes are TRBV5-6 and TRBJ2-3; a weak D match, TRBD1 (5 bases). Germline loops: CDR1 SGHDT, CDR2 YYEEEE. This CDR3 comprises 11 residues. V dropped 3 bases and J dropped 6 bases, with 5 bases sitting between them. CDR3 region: CASSYRDTQYF. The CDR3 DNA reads TGTGCCAGCAGCTACAGGGATACGCAGTATTTT.

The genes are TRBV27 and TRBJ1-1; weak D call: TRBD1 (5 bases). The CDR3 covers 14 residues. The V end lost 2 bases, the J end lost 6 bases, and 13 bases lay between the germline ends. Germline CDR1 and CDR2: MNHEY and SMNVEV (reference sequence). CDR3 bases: TGTGCCAGCAGTTTAGCAGGGCGGGACGCTGAAGCTTTCTTT. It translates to CASSLAGRDAEAFF.

Written as DNA, the CDR3 is TGTGCCAGCAGTTACATCAAATCTTCACCCCTCCACTTT. Translating gives CASSYIKSSPLHF. The chain links TRBV6-5 to TRBJ1-6, with D uncertain. The germline CDR1 and CDR2 sequences are MNHEY and SVGAGI. Trimming took off 2 bases at V and 9 bases at J, with 8 bases between the two ends. There are 13 residues in the CDR3.

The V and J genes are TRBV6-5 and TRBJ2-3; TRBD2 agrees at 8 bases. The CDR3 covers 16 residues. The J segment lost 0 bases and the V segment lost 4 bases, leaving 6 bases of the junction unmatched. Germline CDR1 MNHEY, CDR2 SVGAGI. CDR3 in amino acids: CASSSGGGTSTDTQYF. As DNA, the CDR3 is TGTGCCAGCAGTTCCGGGGGGGGGACTAGCACAGATACGCAGTATTTT.

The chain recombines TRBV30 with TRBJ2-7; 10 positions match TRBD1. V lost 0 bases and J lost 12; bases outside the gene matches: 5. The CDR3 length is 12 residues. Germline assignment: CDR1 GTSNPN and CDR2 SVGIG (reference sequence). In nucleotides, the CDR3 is TGTGCCTGGAGTGTAGGACAGGGGGAACGGTACTTC. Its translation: CAWSVGQGERYF.

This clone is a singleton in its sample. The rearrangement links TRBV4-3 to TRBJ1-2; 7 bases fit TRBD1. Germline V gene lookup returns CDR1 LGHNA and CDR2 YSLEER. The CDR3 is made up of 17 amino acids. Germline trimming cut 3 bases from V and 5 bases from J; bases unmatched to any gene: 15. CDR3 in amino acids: CASSQGLDREERYGYTF. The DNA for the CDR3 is TGCGCCAGCAGCCAGGGGCTCGACAGGGAAGAGAGGTATGGCTACACCTTC.

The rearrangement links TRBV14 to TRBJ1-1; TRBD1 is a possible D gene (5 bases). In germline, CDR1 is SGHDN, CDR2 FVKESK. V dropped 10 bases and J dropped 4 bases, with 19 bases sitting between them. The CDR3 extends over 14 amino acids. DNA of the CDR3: TGTGCCACCGCACTCCAGGGTTTGGTCACTGAAGCTTTCTTT. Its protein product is CATALQGLVTEAFF.

In DNA form, the CDR3 reads TGCGCCAGCAGCCAAGAGGACGAGACAGCGGGATACAATGAGCAGTTCTTC. It codes for CASSQEDETAGYNEQFF. V usage is TRBV4-3 and J usage is TRBJ2-1; 7 nucleotides agree with TRBD2. Germline CDR1 is LGHNA and CDR2 is YSLEER. V dropped 0 bases and J dropped 4; count of bases not matched to a gene: 9. The CDR3 extends over 17 amino acids.

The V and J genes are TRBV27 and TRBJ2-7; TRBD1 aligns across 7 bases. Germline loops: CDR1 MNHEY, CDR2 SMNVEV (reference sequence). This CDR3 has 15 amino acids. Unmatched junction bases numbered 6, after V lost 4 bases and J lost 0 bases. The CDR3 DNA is TGTGCCAGCAGTTACTACGGGACAGACTCCTACGAGCAGTACTTC. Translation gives CASSYYGTDSYEQYF.

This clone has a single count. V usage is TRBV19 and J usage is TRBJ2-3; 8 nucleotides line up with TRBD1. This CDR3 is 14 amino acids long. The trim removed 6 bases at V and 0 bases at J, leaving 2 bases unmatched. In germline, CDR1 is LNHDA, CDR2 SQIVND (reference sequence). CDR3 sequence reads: CASRRQGSTDTQYF. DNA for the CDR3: TGTGCCAGTAGAAGACAGGGGAGCACAGATACGCAGTATTTT. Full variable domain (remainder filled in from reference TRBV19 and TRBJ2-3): DGGITQSPKYLFRKEGQNVTLSCEQNLNHDAMYWYRQDPGQGLRLIYYSQIVNDFQKGDIAEGYSVSREKKESFPLTVTSAQKNPTAFYLCASRRQGSTDTQYFGPGTRLTVL.

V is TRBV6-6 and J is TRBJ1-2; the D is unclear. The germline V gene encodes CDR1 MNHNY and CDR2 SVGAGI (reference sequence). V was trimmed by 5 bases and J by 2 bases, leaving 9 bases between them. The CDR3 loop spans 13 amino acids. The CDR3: CASSQPENYGYTF. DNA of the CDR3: TGTGCCAGCAGTCAACCCGAGAACTATGGCTACACCTTC.

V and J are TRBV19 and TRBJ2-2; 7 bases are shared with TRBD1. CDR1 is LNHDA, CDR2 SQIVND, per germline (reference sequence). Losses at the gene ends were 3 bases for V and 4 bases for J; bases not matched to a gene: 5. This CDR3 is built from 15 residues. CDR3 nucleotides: TGTGCCAGTAGTATTGACAGGGTTGCCACCGGGGAGCTGTTTTTT. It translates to CASSIDRVATGELFF.

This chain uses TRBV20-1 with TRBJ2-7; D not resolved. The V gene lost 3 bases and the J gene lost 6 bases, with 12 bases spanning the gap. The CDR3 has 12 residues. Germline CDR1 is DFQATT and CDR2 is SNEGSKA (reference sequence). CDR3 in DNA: TGCAGTGCTAGTGGGCAGGCTCGCGAGCAGTACTTC. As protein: CSASGQAREQYF.

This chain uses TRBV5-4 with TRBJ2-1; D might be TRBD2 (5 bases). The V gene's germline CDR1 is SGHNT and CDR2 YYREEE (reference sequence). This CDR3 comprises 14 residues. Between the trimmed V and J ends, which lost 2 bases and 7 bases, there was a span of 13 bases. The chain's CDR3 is CASSLGGPNNEQFF. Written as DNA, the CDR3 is TGTGCCAGCAGCTTAGGCGGGCCCAATAATGAGCAGTTCTTC.

The CDR3 region has the DNA TGTGCCAGCACGCGGCTAGTGTCCTACAATGAGCAGTTCTTC. Translated: CASTRLVSYNEQFF. The genes are TRBV9 and TRBJ2-1; D is ambiguous. With 6 bases removed from V and 1 base from J, the gap between germline ends came to 11 bases. This CDR3 comprises 14 residues. Germline CDR1 reads SGDLS; CDR2 reads YYNGEE.